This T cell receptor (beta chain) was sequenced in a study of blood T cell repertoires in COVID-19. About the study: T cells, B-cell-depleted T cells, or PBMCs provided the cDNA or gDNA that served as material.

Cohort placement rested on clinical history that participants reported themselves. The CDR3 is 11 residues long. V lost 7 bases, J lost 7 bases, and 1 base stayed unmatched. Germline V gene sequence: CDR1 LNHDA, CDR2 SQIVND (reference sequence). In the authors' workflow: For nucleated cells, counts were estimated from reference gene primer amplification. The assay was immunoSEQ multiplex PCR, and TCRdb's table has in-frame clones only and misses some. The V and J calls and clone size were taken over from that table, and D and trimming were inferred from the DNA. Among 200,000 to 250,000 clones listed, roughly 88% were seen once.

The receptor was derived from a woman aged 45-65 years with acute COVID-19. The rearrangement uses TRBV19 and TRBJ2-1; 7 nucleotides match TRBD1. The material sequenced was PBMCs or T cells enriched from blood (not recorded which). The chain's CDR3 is CASIQGNEQFF. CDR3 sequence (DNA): TGTGCCAGTATACAGGGGAATGAGCAGTTCTTC.